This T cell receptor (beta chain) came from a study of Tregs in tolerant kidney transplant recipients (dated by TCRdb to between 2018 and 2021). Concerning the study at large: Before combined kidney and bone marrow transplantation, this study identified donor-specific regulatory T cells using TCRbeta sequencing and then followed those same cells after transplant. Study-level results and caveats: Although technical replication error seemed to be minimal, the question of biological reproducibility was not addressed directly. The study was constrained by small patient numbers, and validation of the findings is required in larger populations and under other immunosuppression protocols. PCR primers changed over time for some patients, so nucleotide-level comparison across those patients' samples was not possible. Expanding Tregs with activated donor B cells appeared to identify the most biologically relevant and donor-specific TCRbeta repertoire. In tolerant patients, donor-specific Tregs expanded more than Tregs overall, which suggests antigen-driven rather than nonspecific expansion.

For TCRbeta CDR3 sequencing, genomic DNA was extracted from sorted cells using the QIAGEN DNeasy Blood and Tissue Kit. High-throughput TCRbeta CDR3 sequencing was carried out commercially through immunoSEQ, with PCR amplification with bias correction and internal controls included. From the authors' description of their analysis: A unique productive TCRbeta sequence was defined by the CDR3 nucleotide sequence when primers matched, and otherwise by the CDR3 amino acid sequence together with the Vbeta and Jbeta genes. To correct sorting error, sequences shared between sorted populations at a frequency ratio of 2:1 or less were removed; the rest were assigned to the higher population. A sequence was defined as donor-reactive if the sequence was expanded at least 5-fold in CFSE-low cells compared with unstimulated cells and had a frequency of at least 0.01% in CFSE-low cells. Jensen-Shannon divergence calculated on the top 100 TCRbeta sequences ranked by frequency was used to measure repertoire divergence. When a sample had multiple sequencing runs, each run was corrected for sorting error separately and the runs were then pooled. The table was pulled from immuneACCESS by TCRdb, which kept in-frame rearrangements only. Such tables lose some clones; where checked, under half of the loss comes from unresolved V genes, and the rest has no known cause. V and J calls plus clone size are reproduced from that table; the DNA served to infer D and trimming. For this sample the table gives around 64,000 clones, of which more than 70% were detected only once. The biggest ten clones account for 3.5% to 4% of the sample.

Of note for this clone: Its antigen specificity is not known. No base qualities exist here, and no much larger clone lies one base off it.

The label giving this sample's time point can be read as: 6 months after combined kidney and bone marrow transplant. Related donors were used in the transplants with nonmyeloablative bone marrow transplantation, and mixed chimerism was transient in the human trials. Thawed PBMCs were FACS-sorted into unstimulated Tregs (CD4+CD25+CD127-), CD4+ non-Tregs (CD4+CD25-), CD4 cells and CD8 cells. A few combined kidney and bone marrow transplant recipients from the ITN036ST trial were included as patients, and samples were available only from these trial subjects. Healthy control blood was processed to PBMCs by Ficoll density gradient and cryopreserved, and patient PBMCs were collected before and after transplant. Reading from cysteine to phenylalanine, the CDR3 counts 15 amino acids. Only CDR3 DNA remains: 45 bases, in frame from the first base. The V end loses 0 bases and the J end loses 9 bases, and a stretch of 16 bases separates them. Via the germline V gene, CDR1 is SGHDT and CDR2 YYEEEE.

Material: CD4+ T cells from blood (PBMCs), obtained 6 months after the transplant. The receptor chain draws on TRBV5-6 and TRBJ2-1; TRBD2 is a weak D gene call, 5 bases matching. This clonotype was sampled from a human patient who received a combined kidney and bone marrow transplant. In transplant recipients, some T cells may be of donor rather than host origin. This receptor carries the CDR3 CASSLVVGESGEQFF. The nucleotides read TGTGCCAGCAGCTTGGTAGTTGGGGAGTCCGGTGAGCAGTTCTTC.